This T cell receptor beta chain is from a study of shared clonotypes between healthy human individuals. Study-wide context: There were three CD4 naive, three CD4 memory, two CD8 naive and one CD8 memory plates per donor.

Caucasian adults residing in Nashville, Tennessee made up all the donors. Study-wide results and limits: Generation of non-shared clonotypes was less probable than generation of clonotypes shared by all four donors.

Germline V CDR1 and CDR2: LGHNA, YSLEER. The V and J ends lost 0 bases and 5 bases respectively, with 16 bases between them. CDR3 size: 16 residues. Here immunoSEQ multiplex PCR was the method, and the copy in TCRdb shows in-frame clones only, minus some. The sample holds just under 95,000 clones; 68% are singletons and the top ten take around half. Relative to its sample, this clone is medium-sized. As yet, its antigen is unknown. The chain is built from TRBV4-3 and TRBJ2-5, with no clear D. The sequenced sample consisted of memory CD8+ T cells sorted from blood. Documented subset: CD45RO+ cells pooled with CCR7-negative TemRA cells. This receptor was identified in a man aged 25 to 45 in good health. CDR3 loop: CASSQDRARTLETQYF. The CDR3 region has the DNA TGCGCCAGCAGCCAAGATCGGGCTAGGACCCTGGAGACCCAGTACTTC.